Following are 12 T cell receptor beta chains from one sample sequenced in a study of T cells after yellow fever vaccination. TCRdb passed the 5' RACE reads through MiXCR, listing each CDR3 protein once. Here the sample spans under 400,000 distinct CDR3 sequences, 11% being singletons. The sequences come from PBMCs, collected on the day of the first yellow fever vaccination. These receptor sequences come from a man aged 18 to 35 who received the YFV17D yellow fever vaccine.

The genes are TRBV20-1 and TRBJ1-2, with D perhaps matching TRBD1 (5 bases). CDR1 and CDR2 from the germline V gene are DFQATT and SNEGSKA (reference sequence). Deletions cut 5 bases from V and 9 bases from J, with 13 bases between. CDR3 size: 11 residues. The CDR3 DNA sequence: TGCAGTGCTTATACCCAGGGTAGCTACACCTTC. Protein: CSAYTQGSYTF.

The V and J genes are TRBV15 and TRBJ2-7, with 7 bases matching TRBD2. CDR1 and CDR2 (germline): LNHNV, YYDKDF (reference sequence). This CDR3 is built from 15 residues. Losses at the gene ends were 0 bases for V and 2 bases for J; bases not matched to a gene: 4. CDR3 bases: TGTGCCACCAGCAGAGATCGCAGCGGGACCTACGAGCAGTACGTC. It specifies CATSRDRSGTYEQYV.

Concerning this clonotype itself: At one end, the junction sequence differs from germline, possibly due to a read error. V is TRBV20-1 and J is TRBJ2-1; D not certain. Germline values: CDR1 DFQATT, CDR2 SNEGSKA (reference sequence). This CDR3 spans 15 amino acids. The CDR3: CSASRLGGSYSEQFF. The CDR3 bases are TGCAGTGCTAGTCGTTTGGGCGGATCCTACAGTGAGCAGTTCTTC.

J is TRBJ1-2 and V is TRBV5-5; D remains unclear. The V gene lost 1 base and the J gene lost 4 bases, with 8 bases spanning the gap. The CDR3 has 13 amino acids. CDR1 is SGHKS and CDR2 is YYEKEE in the germline V gene (reference sequence). CDR3 loop: CASSLNSIYGYTF. In nucleotides, the CDR3 is TGTGCCAGCAGCTTGAACAGCATCTATGGCTACACCTTC.

This clonotype has a handful of counts. The chain couples TRBV20-1 to TRBJ1-6; D gene unclear. Looked up from germline, CDR1 is DFQATT and CDR2 is SNEGSKA (reference sequence). Between the trimmed V and J ends, which lost 6 bases and 7 bases, there was a span of 19 bases. The CDR3 contains 15 residues. For the CDR3, the DNA is TGCAGTGCCCTCTTGCTTGGACGGTTAAATTCACCCCTCCACTTT. It translates to CSALLLGRLNSPLHF.

This clonotype has a count of ten or more. V is TRBV5-1 and J is TRBJ2-2; D ambiguous. Germline CDR1 is SGHRS and CDR2 is YFSETQ. CDR3 size: 14 residues. Trimming took 2 bases from V and 1 from J, leaving 6 bases between them. The CDR3 DNA reads TGCGCCAGCAGCTTCGAAGGGAACACCGGGGAGCTGTTTTTT. It yields the protein CASSFEGNTGELFF.

There are many counts of this clonotype. This rearrangement joins TRBV4-2 to TRBJ2-1; possibly TRBD2 for D (7 bases). Germline CDR1 LGHNA, CDR2 YNFKEQ. The CDR3 spans 16 residues. Trimming took 0 bases from V and 3 from J, leaving 12 bases between them. This CDR3 is CASSQDRGGVYNEQFF. In nucleotides, the CDR3 is TGTGCCAGCAGCCAAGATAGGGGGGGGGTCTACAATGAGCAGTTCTTC.

This sequence joins TRBV9 and TRBJ2-5, with 10 bases identical to TRBD1. V shed 4 bases, J shed 2 bases, and the junction held 11 bases outside the gene matches. This CDR3 is 17 amino acids long. Germline assignment: CDR1 SGDLS and CDR2 YYNGEE. The CDR3 DNA is TGTGCCAGCAGCATATCGGGACAGGGGTTTATGCAAGAGACCCAGTACTTC. Protein: CASSISGQGFMQETQYF.

This clonotype was seen a few times. The chain uses TRBV11-2 and TRBJ2-2; no definite D call. The CDR3 spans 16 residues. The V and J ends lost 7 bases and 1 base respectively, with 16 bases between them. Germline CDR1 and CDR2: SGHAT and FQNNGV. The CDR3 DNA follows: TGTGCCAGCATCCCCTCCGGCACACGGAACACCGGGGAGCTGTTTTTT. Amino acid sequence: CASIPSGTRNTGELFF.

A few counts support this clonotype. DNA for the CDR3: TGTGCCAGCAGCCCCGGGACTAGCTCTGAGCAGTTCTTC. The encoded protein is CASSPGTSSEQFF. The chain joins TRBV12-3 or TRBV12-4 to TRBJ2-1; TRBD2 aligns across 9 bases. The CDR3 runs 13 residues. V lost 6 bases and J lost 9; bases outside the gene matches: 6.

This clonotype has just a few counts. This chain uses TRBV5-1 with TRBJ1-1; tentatively, D is TRBD1 (5 bases). V gave up 0 bases and J gave up 0 bases, with 9 bases separating them. Germline assignment: CDR1 SGHRS and CDR2 YFSETQ. The CDR3 runs to 15 residues. CDR3 nucleotides: TGCGCCAGCAGCTTGGCGGCAGGGATGAACACTGAAGCTTTCTTT. Protein: CASSLAAGMNTEAFF.

V usage is TRBV7-9 and J usage is TRBJ2-1; D is perhaps TRBD2 (7 bases). Germline CDR1 is SEHNR and CDR2 is FQNEAQ (reference sequence). This CDR3 region has 15 residues. V lost 5 bases and J lost 14, with 25 bases in between. The CDR3 loop reads CASSLVGGGGAPKFF. CDR3 nucleotide sequence: TGTGCCAGCAGCCTGGTCGGGGGAGGGGGGGCCCCCAAGTTCTTC.